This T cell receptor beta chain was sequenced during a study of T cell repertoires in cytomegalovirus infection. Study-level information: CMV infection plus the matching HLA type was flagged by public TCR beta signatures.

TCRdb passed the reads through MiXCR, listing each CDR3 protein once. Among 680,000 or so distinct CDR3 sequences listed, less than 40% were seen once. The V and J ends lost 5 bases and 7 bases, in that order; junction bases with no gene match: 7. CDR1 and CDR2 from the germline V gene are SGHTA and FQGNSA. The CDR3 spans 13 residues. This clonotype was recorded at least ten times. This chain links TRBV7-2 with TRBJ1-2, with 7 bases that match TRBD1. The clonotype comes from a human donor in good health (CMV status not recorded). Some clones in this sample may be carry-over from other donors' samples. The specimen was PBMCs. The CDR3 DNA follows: TGTGCCAGCAGCCTCCGACAGGGTGCTGGCTACACCTTC. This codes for CASSLRQGAGYTF. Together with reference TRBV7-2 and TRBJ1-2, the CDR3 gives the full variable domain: GAGVSQSPSNKVTEKGKDVELRCDPISGHTALYWYRQSLGQGLEFLIYFQGNSAPDKSGLPSDRFSAERTGGSVSTLTIQRTQQEDSAVYLCASSLRQGAGYTFGSGTRLTVV.